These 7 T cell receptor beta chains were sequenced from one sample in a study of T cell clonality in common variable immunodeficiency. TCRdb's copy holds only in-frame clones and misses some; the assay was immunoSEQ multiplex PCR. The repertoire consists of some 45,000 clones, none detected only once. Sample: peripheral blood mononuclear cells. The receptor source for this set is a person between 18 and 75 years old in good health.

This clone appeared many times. The sequenced part of the CDR3 DNA is TGCAGTGCCCGCCGGACAGGGGATTCTGGGGCCAACGTC. Translation gives CSARRTGDSGANV. The CDR3 in its entirety is CSARRTGDSGANVLTF. The rearrangement links TRBV20-1 to TRBJ2-6; the match to TRBD1 covers 9 bases. The CDR3 end is not reached by the read, which stops 3 residues before it; the germline J gene fills it in. Germline CDR1 DFQATT, CDR2 SNEGSKA (reference sequence). The CDR3 has 16 amino acids. V was clipped by 6 bases and J by 1 base; unmatched bases: 7.

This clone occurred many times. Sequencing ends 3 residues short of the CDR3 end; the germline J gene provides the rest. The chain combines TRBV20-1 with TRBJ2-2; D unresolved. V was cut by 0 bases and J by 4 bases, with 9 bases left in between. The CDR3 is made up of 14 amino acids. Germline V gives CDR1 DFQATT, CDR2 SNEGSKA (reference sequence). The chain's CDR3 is CSARESEVTGELFF. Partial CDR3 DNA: TGCAGTGCTAGAGAGTCCGAGGTCACCGGGGAG.

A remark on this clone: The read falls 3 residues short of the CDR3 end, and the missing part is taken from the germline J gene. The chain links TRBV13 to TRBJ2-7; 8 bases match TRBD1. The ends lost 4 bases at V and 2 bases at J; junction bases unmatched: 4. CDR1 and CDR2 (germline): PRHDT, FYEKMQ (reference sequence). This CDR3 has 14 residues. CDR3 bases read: TGTGCCAGCAGCTCAGGACAGGGCACCTACGAG. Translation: CASSSGQGTYE. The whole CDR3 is CASSSGQGTYEQYF.

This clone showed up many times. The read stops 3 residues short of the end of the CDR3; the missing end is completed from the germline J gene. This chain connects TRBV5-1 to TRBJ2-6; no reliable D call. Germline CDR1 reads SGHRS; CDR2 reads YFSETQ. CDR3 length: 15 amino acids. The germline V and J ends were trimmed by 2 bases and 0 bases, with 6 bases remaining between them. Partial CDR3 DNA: TGCGCCAGCAGCTTCGGGTACTCTGGGGCCAACGTC. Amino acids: CASSFGYSGANV. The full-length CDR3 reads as CASSFGYSGANVLTF.

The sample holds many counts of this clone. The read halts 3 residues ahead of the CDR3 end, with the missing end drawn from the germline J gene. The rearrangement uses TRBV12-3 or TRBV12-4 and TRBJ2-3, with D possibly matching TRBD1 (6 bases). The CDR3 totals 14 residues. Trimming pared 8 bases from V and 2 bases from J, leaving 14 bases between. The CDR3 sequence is CASAPGQLTDTQYF. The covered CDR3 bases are TGTGCCAGCGCCCCGGGACAACTCACAGATACG.

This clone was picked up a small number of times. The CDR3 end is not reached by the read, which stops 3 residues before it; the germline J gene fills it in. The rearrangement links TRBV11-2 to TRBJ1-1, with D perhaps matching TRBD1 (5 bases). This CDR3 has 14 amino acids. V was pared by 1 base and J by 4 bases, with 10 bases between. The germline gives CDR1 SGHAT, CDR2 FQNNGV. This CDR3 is CASSLVQVGTEAFF. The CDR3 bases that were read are TGTGCCAGCAGCTTAGTACAGGTCGGCACTGAA.

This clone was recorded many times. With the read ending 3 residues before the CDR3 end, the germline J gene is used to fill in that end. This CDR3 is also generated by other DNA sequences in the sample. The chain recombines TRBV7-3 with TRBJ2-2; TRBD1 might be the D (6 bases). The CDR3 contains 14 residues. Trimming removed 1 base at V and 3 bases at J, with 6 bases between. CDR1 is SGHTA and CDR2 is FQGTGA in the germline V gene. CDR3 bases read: TGTGCCAGCAGCTTAAACAGGGACACCGGGGAG. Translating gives CASSLNRDTGE. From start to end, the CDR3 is CASSLNRDTGELFF.